A selection of T cell receptor beta chains follows, all from one sample in a study of T cells in localized non-small cell lung cancer. TCRdb keeps only in-frame clones here, not all; method: immunoSEQ multiplex PCR. The data hold tens of thousands of clones, with around four fifths observed a single time. This specimen was peripheral blood, taken before any cancer treatment. These receptors originate from a male donor older than 55 with stage II squamous cell lung carcinoma. CDR3s include the opening cysteine and the closing phenylalanine or tryptophan. Each record gives: CDR3 length, clone size, J gene, V gene, D gene, CDR3 protein, CDR3 DNA. A D gene is named only where the DNA matches it firmly. Rows may omit the clone size; those that give it use once, few, many or a size class.

16,.,TRBJ2-5,TRBV6-6,.,CASSSNTPTGQGTQYF,TGTGCCAGCAGTTCAAATACCCCGACAGGCCAGGGGACCCAGTACTTC
15,.,TRBJ1-2,TRBV14,.,CASSPGISSNYGYTF,TGTGCCAGCAGCCCCGGGATTTCCTCAAACTATGGCTACACCTTC
14,.,TRBJ2-2,TRBV6-5,.,CASSYWGDTGELFF,TGTGCCAGCAGTTATTGGGGGGACACCGGGGAGCTGTTTTTT
12,.,TRBJ1-4,TRBV11-2,.,CASSRGHEKLFF,TGTGCCAGCAGCCGAGGTCATGAAAAACTGTTTTTT
17,.,TRBJ2-5,TRBV27,TRBD1,CASSPIRTGFQGETQYF,TGTGCCAGCAGTCCCATTCGGACAGGTTTTCAGGGAGAGACCCAGTACTTC
14,.,TRBJ1-4,TRBV30,.,CAWRRNSMSEKLFF,TGTGCCTGGAGGAGAAACAGTATGAGTGAAAAACTGTTTTTT
12,once,TRBJ1-1,TRBV10-3,.,CAISESDVEAFF,TGTGCCATCAGTGAGTCAGATGTTGAAGCTTTCTTT
14,.,TRBJ1-1,TRBV10-1,.,CASSESGANTEAFF,TGCGCCAGCAGTGAGTCCGGGGCGAACACTGAAGCTTTCTTT
13,few,TRBJ1-5,TRBV18,TRBD1,CASRQGEGQPQHF,TGTGCCAGCAGACAGGGAGAAGGTCAGCCCCAGCATTTT
14,.,TRBJ2-3,TRBV14,.,CASSPAAYTDTQYF,TGTGCCAGCAGCCCCGCCGCGTACACAGATACGCAGTATTTT
12,.,TRBJ1-2,TRBV11-2,.,CASSFVNYGYTF,TGTGCCAGCAGCTTCGTTAACTATGGCTACACCTTC
13,.,TRBJ1-2,TRBV2,.,CASKADINYGYTF,TGTGCCAGCAAGGCAGATATTAACTATGGCTACACCTTC
13,.,TRBJ2-2,TRBV15,.,CATSVGRTGELFF,TGTGCCACCAGCGTAGGGCGCACCGGGGAGCTGTTTTTT
14,.,TRBJ1-1,TRBV27,.,CASRGQSMNTEAFF,TGTGCCAGCAGAGGACAGTCAATGAACACTGAAGCTTTCTTT
16,.,TRBJ1-5,TRBV6-6,.,CASSARPQGYNQPQHF,TGTGCCAGCAGTGCACGCCCCCAGGGATACAATCAGCCCCAGCATTTT
12,.,TRBJ1-4,TRBV19,.,CASSPHNEKLFF,TGTGCCAGTAGCCCCCATAATGAAAAACTGTTTTTT
14,.,TRBJ2-1,TRBV9,.,CASSVVTGYNEQFF,TGTGCCAGCAGCGTAGTTACCGGGTACAATGAGCAGTTCTTC
16,.,TRBJ1-1,TRBV19,.,CASRGMFGEGDTEAFF,TGTGCCAGTAGGGGGATGTTTGGGGAAGGAGACACTGAAGCTTTCTTT
14,.,TRBJ2-3,TRBV2,.,CASRYVRGADTQYF,TGTGCCAGCCGTTACGTAAGAGGAGCAGATACGCAGTATTTT
13,.,TRBJ1-2,TRBV14,.,CASSQVKSAGYTF,TGTGCCAGCAGCCAAGTTAAAAGTGCCGGCTACACCTTC